This T cell receptor beta chain comes out of a study of T cell responses to AZD1222 COVID-19 vaccine. Turning to the study itself: Pooled in the analysis were second doses at about 4 or about 12 weeks. The study's findings and limits: Spike-wide coverage was observed for vaccine-associated CD4 TCRs, with dominant responses at 160-218 and 743-854. As reported, nearly half of all spike-specific TCRs target variant regions that are unmutated.

Produced via immunoSEQ multiplex PCR; TCRdb's table is partial and in-frame only. Of 95,000 to 120,000 clones in the sample, 86% are singletons; the top ten hold about 3.5%. V was trimmed by 3 bases and J by 4 bases, leaving 6 bases between them. The CDR3 loop spans 12 amino acids. Worth noting for this clone: Its cognate antigen is unknown.

The chain joins TRBV12-3 or TRBV12-4 to TRBJ1-1; the D is unclear. The clonotype was recovered from an adult in good health. This material consisted of peripheral blood, taken on day 0 of AZD1222 vaccination. CDR3 nucleotides: TGTGCCAGCAGTTTTCAATCCACTGAAGCTTTCTTT. Translating gives CASSFQSTEAFF.